This TCR beta chain was sequenced during a study of T cells in Graves' hyperthyroidism and ophthalmopathy (dated by TCRdb to the late 2010s). A note on the overall study: Peripheral blood samples were taken at the time of initial diagnosis, prior to any treatment. To identify TCR V-J signatures that set the groups apart, the researchers used a discovery cohort of 100 patients, made up of fewer than 50 with Graves' ophthalmopathy and approximately 57 with stable Graves' hyperthyroidism. Prospective prediction of ophthalmopathy was tested in an independent validation cohort consisting of roughly 20 hyperthyroidism patients and some 17 patients who later progressed to ophthalmopathy. The roughly 100 discovery patients were randomly split 7:3 into training and test sets. In addition, the study compared T-cell repertoires in thyroid tissue and in blood from 6 or 7 Graves' hyperthyroidism patients. Once sampling was done, hyperthyroidism patients were given methimazole at a starting dose of 30 mg daily, whereas ophthalmopathy patients were given high-dose intravenous methylprednisolone. TCR Vbeta CDR3 sequencing of fewer than 150 peripheral blood samples (roughly 41 ophthalmopathy, under 80 hyperthyroidism and approximately 17 progressor patients) is reported in the paper.

The TCR beta CDR3 regions were amplified from RNA transcripts. A first-round RT-PCR of the TCR CDR3 used the HTBI primer set with the Qiagen OneStep RT-PCR kit. The libraries were constructed in a second round of multiplex PCR and then size-selected and purified. Sequencing of the libraries was done on an Illumina HiSeq2000 using paired-end 100 bp reads. The paper's processing steps were these. SOAPnuke was used to process the raw data, throwing out any read that contained adapters or uncalled bases, had a mean Phred below 15, or lacked an exact constant-primer or identifier match. High-quality paired reads were merged using COPE v1.2.5, and each unique nucleotide sequence was defined as a clonotype. MiTCR v1.1 was used to align clonotypes to the IMGT TRBV, TRBD and TRBJ reference segments. Only V-J combinations with frequency above 0.0001, covering approximately 99% of repertoires, were analysed. The TCS score was defined as F50 (clonal expansion) divided by E x V (chaos), with BLOSUM62-based TCRdist calculated between CDR3 peptides within each V-J. Welch's t-statistics and random forest reduced around 550 V-J features to under 15, which were used in a naive Bayes classifier (R e1071). TCRdb ran its own pipeline on the public reads, namely fastp trimming at Q25 and MiXCR clone calling, and kept in-frame beta chains. Identical CDR3 protein sequences are pooled into one entry, listed with their most common genes and DNA. These V and J calls rely on TCRdb rather than the paper's analysis. Recorded for this sample are about 290,000 distinct CDR3 sequences; about 13% of them occurred a single time. Of the sample, approximately 7.9% is held by the ten largest clones.

From the cysteine up to the phenylalanine, the CDR3 has a length of 14 residues. Here the CDR3 DNA is all that survives: 42 bases in frame from base 1. CDR1 is given as SGDLS and CDR2 as YYNGEE, both from the germline V gene. Trimming at the junction amounts to 1 base on V and 0 bases on J, and the germline ends lie 7 bases apart. Graves' hyperthyroidism was defined as stable when no progression to ophthalmopathy occurred over 18 months of follow-up. Hyperthyroidism patients were newly diagnosed, had a disease duration of under 2 months, and were aged 18 to 65 years. Patients with uncontrolled infections, other autoimmune diseases, pregnancy or lactation were excluded. Diagnoses relied on clinical symptoms, serum thyroxine and TRAb, thyroid ultrasound and orbital computed tomography. PBMCs were separated from approximately 9.9 ml of fresh peripheral blood using Ficoll-Paque density gradient centrifugation. Total RNA was extracted with Trizol reagent, and quality was checked on an Agilent 2100 Bioanalyzer.

Overall study outcomes, separate from this receptor: Blood samples also contained most of the expanded thyroid clonotypes (frequency above 0.001), which suggests that blood repertoires may reflect thyroid immune responses. Ophthalmopathy was separated from stable hyperthyroidism by a 13 V-J signature model, with approximately 86% sensitivity and about 84% specificity obtained in cross-validation and 80%/75% obtained in testing. During validation, the model predicted progression to ophthalmopathy a median of around six months ahead of onset, with roughly 65% sensitivity and around 73% specificity. Sample size was not statistically predetermined, and blinding of investigators to group allocation was not performed.

Details on this clonotype: Its antigen target is currently unknown. Base qualities are not recorded, but no much larger clone differs from it by a single base.

Sequenced material: blood. The V gene is TRBV9 and the J gene is TRBJ1-1, with the D gene not clear enough to name. The sequence was obtained from a woman aged 40-49 years with Graves' hyperthyroidism. The nucleotides are TGTGCCAGCAGCGTACAGCTAATGAACACTGAAGCTTTCTTT. This is translated as CASSVQLMNTEAFF.